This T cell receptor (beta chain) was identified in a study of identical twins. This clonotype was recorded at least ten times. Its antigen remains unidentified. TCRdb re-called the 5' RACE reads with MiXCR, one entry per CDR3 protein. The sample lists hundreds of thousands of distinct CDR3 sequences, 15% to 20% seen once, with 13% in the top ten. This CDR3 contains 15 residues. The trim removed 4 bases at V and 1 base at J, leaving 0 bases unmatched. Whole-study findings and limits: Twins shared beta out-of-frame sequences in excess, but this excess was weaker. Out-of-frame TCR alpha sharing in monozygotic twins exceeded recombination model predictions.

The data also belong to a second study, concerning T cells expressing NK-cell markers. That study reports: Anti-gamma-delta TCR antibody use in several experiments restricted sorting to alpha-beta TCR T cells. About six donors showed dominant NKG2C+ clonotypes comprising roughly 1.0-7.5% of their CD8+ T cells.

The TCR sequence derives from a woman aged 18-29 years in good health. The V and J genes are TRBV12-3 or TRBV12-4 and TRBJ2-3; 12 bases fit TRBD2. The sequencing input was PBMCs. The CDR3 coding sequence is TGTGCCAGCAGTTGGACTAGCGGGGGCACAGATACGCAGTATTTT. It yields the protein CASSWTSGGTDTQYF.